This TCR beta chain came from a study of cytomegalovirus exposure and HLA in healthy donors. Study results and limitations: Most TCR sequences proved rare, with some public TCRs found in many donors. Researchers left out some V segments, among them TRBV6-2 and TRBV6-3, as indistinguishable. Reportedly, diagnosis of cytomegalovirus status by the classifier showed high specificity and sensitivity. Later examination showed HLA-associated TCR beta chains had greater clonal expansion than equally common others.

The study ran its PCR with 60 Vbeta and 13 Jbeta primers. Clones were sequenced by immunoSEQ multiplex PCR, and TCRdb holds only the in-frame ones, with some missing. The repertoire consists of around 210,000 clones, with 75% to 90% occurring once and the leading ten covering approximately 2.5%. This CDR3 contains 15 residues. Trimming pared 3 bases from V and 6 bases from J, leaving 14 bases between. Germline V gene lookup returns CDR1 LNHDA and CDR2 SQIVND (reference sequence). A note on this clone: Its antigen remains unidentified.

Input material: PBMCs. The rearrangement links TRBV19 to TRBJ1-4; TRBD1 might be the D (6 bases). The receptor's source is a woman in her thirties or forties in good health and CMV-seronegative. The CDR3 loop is CASSMDRRAYEKLFF. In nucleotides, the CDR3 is TGTGCCAGTAGTATGGACAGAAGGGCCTATGAAAAACTGTTTTTT.